The rows below give T cell receptor beta chains drawn from one sample of a study of blood T cell repertoires in COVID-19. Repertoires were generated with immunoSEQ multiplex PCR, while TCRdb's copy carries only in-frame clones and drops some. The sample contains 100,000 to 150,000 clones, about 83% of which appear only once. Sequencing was performed on peripheral blood. These receptors were obtained from a man older than 75 with active or convalescent COVID-19. The CDR3 runs from the conserved cysteine through the conserved F or W. A D gene is named only where the DNA matches it firmly. Only some rows state a clone size, as once, few, many or a class for expanded clones.

abundance: NA
j_gene: TRBJ1-1
d_gene: NA
v_gene: TRBV9
CDR3aa: CASSVLKGENTEAFF
CDR3nt: TGTGCCAGCAGCGTACTCAAGGGGGAGAACACTGAAGCTTTCTTT

abundance: NA
j_gene: TRBJ2-3
d_gene: TRBD2
v_gene: TRBV5-5
CDR3aa: CASSLSGGAQGTQYF
CDR3nt: TGTGCCAGCAGCTTGAGCGGGGGGGCCCAGGGAACGCAGTATTTT

abundance: few
j_gene: TRBJ1-2
d_gene: TRBD1
v_gene: TRBV6-5
CDR3aa: CASSSQGALYGYTF
CDR3nt: TGTGCCAGCAGTTCACAGGGGGCCCTCTATGGCTACACCTTC

abundance: NA
j_gene: TRBJ1-1
d_gene: NA
v_gene: TRBV28
CDR3aa: CASSLSGTEAFF
CDR3nt: TGTGCCAGCAGTTTATCGGGCACTGAAGCTTTCTTT

abundance: NA
j_gene: TRBJ1-1
d_gene: NA
v_gene: TRBV6-5
CDR3aa: CASSFEGNTEAFF
CDR3nt: TGTGCCAGCAGTTTCGAGGGGAACACTGAAGCTTTCTTT

abundance: NA
j_gene: TRBJ1-6
d_gene: NA
v_gene: TRBV7-9
CDR3aa: CASSLHSRGSSYNSPLHF
CDR3nt: TGTGCCAGCAGCTTACATAGTAGGGGGAGCTCCTATAATTCACCCCTCCACTTT

abundance: NA
j_gene: TRBJ2-7
d_gene: TRBD1
v_gene: TRBV19
CDR3aa: CASSIGDRGVRYEQYF
CDR3nt: TGTGCCAGTAGTATAGGGGACAGGGGAGTTCGGTACGAGCAGTACTTC

abundance: few
j_gene: TRBJ2-6
d_gene: NA
v_gene: TRBV18
CDR3aa: CASSPTGGANVLTF
CDR3nt: TGTGCCAGCTCACCGACAGGTGGGGCCAACGTCCTGACTTTC

abundance: NA
j_gene: TRBJ2-5
d_gene: TRBD2
v_gene: TRBV7-2
CDR3aa: CASSFQRGGETQYF
CDR3nt: TGTGCCAGCAGCTTTCAGCGGGGTGGGGAGACCCAGTACTTC

abundance: NA
j_gene: TRBJ1-2
d_gene: NA
v_gene: TRBV4-2
CDR3aa: CASSQGQEKANYGYTF
CDR3nt: TGTGCCAGCAGCCAAGGACAGGAGAAAGCTAACTATGGCTACACCTTC

abundance: NA
j_gene: TRBJ1-3
d_gene: NA
v_gene: TRBV19
CDR3aa: CASSIDQFGGAGNTIYF
CDR3nt: TGTGCCAGTAGTATAGATCAGTTCGGCGGAGCTGGAAACACCATATATTTT

abundance: NA
j_gene: TRBJ2-7
d_gene: TRBD1
v_gene: TRBV10-3
CDR3aa: CAISELTGDPQYF
CDR3nt: TGTGCCATCAGTGAGTTGACAGGGGACCCGCAGTACTTC

abundance: once
j_gene: TRBJ2-1
d_gene: NA
v_gene: TRBV7-2
CDR3aa: CASSLLGDEQFF
CDR3nt: TGTGCCAGCAGCTTACTTGGAGATGAGCAGTTCTTC

abundance: few
j_gene: TRBJ2-3
d_gene: TRBD2
v_gene: TRBV25-1
CDR3aa: CASSETSGGSIVDTQYF
CDR3nt: TGTGCCAGCAGTGAGACTAGCGGGGGAAGTATAGTAGATACGCAGTATTTT

abundance: NA
j_gene: TRBJ1-5
d_gene: NA
v_gene: TRBV7-8
CDR3aa: CASSLTGRFGQPQHF
CDR3nt: TGTGCCAGCAGCTTGACAGGAAGGTTTGGTCAGCCCCAGCATTTT

abundance: NA
j_gene: TRBJ1-2
d_gene: NA
v_gene: TRBV7-9
CDR3aa: CASSITNYGYTF
CDR3nt: TGTGCCAGCAGTATAACTAACTATGGCTACACCTTC

abundance: NA
j_gene: TRBJ1-2
d_gene: NA
v_gene: TRBV19
CDR3aa: CASSIEITINYGYTF
CDR3nt: TGTGCCAGTAGTATCGAGATAACTATAAACTATGGCTACACCTTC

abundance: NA
j_gene: TRBJ1-1
d_gene: NA
v_gene: TRBV6-2/TRBV6-3
CDR3aa: CASSYPVTLRNTEAFF
CDR3nt: TGTGCCAGCAGTTACCCGGTCACGTTACGGAACACTGAAGCTTTCTTT

abundance: NA
j_gene: TRBJ1-1
d_gene: NA
v_gene: TRBV3-1/TRBV3-2
CDR3aa: CASSLADTEAFF
CDR3nt: TGTGCCAGCAGCCTTGCGGACACTGAAGCTTTCTTT

abundance: NA
j_gene: TRBJ1-1
d_gene: NA
v_gene: TRBV13
CDR3aa: CASSSGDRGGTEAFF
CDR3nt: TGTGCCAGCAGCTCAGGGGATCGGGGGGGCACTGAAGCTTTCTTT

abundance: few
j_gene: TRBJ2-3
d_gene: NA
v_gene: TRBV6-4
CDR3aa: CASSAGVTDTQYF
CDR3nt: TGTGCCAGCAGTGCAGGGGTTACAGATACGCAGTATTTT

abundance: NA
j_gene: TRBJ2-7
d_gene: NA
v_gene: TRBV6-5
CDR3aa: CASSYSGVVGTGVYF
CDR3nt: TGTGCCAGCAGTTACTCGGGGGTAGTAGGGACTGGGGTGTACTTC

abundance: NA
j_gene: TRBJ1-6
d_gene: NA
v_gene: TRBV27
CDR3aa: CASRTRDYNSPLHF
CDR3nt: TGTGCCAGCAGAACTCGGGACTATAATTCACCCCTCCACTTT

abundance: medium-sized
j_gene: TRBJ2-7
d_gene: NA
v_gene: TRBV4-3
CDR3aa: CASSQVADYSYEQYF
CDR3nt: TGCGCCAGCAGCCAAGTAGCGGACTACTCCTACGAGCAGTACTTC

abundance: NA
j_gene: TRBJ2-1
d_gene: NA
v_gene: TRBV30
CDR3aa: CAWSLFFNEQFF
CDR3nt: TGTGCCTGGAGTCTATTTTTCAATGAGCAGTTCTTC

abundance: once
j_gene: TRBJ1-5
d_gene: NA
v_gene: TRBV3-1/TRBV3-2
CDR3aa: CASSQARVSNQPQHF
CDR3nt: TGTGCCAGCAGCCAAGCACGGGTTAGCAATCAGCCCCAGCATTTT

abundance: NA
j_gene: TRBJ1-1
d_gene: NA
v_gene: TRBV10-3
CDR3aa: CAIRTVGQGRDTEAFF
CDR3nt: TGTGCCATCAGGACGGTTGGGCAGGGTCGGGACACTGAAGCTTTCTTT

abundance: NA
j_gene: TRBJ1-5
d_gene: TRBD1
v_gene: TRBV4-1
CDR3aa: CASSTQGASNQPQHF
CDR3nt: TGCGCCAGCAGTACCCAGGGGGCCAGCAATCAGCCCCAGCATTTT

abundance: NA
j_gene: TRBJ2-3
d_gene: TRBD2
v_gene: TRBV7-2
CDR3aa: CASSLPTSGGALEDTQYF
CDR3nt: TGTGCCAGCAGCTTACCGACTAGCGGGGGGGCCTTGGAAGATACGCAGTATTTT

abundance: NA
j_gene: TRBJ1-4
d_gene: TRBD1
v_gene: TRBV30
CDR3aa: CAWSKGQGHEKLFF
CDR3nt: TGTGCCTGGAGCAAGGGACAGGGGCATGAAAAACTGTTTTTT

abundance: NA
j_gene: TRBJ1-1
d_gene: TRBD1
v_gene: TRBV19
CDR3aa: CASSIDEGTGWGTEAFF
CDR3nt: TGTGCCAGTAGTATAGATGAGGGGACAGGGTGGGGCACTGAAGCTTTCTTT

abundance: NA
j_gene: TRBJ1-3
d_gene: NA
v_gene: TRBV19
CDR3aa: CASRTGQSGNTIYF
CDR3nt: TGTGCCAGCCGAACAGGGCAGTCTGGAAACACCATATATTTT

abundance: NA
j_gene: TRBJ2-2
d_gene: NA
v_gene: TRBV5-1
CDR3aa: CASSLVRTNTGELFF
CDR3nt: TGCGCCAGCAGCTTGGTACGGACAAACACCGGGGAGCTGTTTTTT

abundance: NA
j_gene: TRBJ2-5
d_gene: NA
v_gene: TRBV7-2
CDR3aa: CASSLGGAQETQYF
CDR3nt: TGTGCCAGCAGCTTGGGGGGGGCCCAAGAGACCCAGTACTTC

abundance: NA
j_gene: TRBJ2-5
d_gene: TRBD1
v_gene: TRBV19
CDR3aa: CASSKGTVQETQYF
CDR3nt: TGTGCCAGTAGTAAGGGGACAGTCCAAGAGACCCAGTACTTC

abundance: NA
j_gene: TRBJ2-7
d_gene: TRBD2
v_gene: TRBV18
CDR3aa: CASSPRGSGGADSYEQYF
CDR3nt: TGTGCCAGCTCACCCCGAGGTAGCGGGGGGGCCGATTCCTACGAGCAGTACTTC

abundance: NA
j_gene: TRBJ1-6
d_gene: TRBD1
v_gene: TRBV19
CDR3aa: CASSIQGGNSPLHF
CDR3nt: TGTGCCAGTAGTATCCAGGGGGGCAATTCACCCCTCCACTTT

abundance: NA
j_gene: TRBJ2-7
d_gene: TRBD1
v_gene: TRBV30
CDR3aa: CAWSVALRGPSPEQYF
CDR3nt: TGTGCCTGGAGTGTTGCGCTGAGGGGGCCTTCCCCCGAGCAGTACTTC

abundance: NA
j_gene: TRBJ1-3
d_gene: NA
v_gene: TRBV23-1
CDR3aa: CASSQSWGAGNTIYF
CDR3nt: TGCGCCAGCAGTCAATCGTGGGGGGCTGGAAACACCATATATTTT

abundance: once
j_gene: TRBJ2-7
d_gene: NA
v_gene: TRBV30
CDR3aa: CAWRLHRVGAGLISYEQYF
CDR3nt: TGTGCCTGGAGATTACACAGGGTTGGGGCGGGCCTAATCTCCTACGAGCAGTACTTC

abundance: NA
j_gene: TRBJ1-6
d_gene: TRBD1
v_gene: TRBV2
CDR3aa: CASTTGQGLPLHF
CDR3nt: TGTGCCAGCACTACCGGACAGGGATTACCCCTCCACTTT

abundance: NA
j_gene: TRBJ2-3
d_gene: NA
v_gene: TRBV21-1
CDR3aa: CASSKGGIREDTQYF
CDR3nt: TGTGCCAGCAGCAAGGGGGGGATCCGCGAAGATACGCAGTATTTT

abundance: NA
j_gene: TRBJ2-1
d_gene: TRBD2
v_gene: TRBV2
CDR3aa: CASSTGGLNEQFF
CDR3nt: TGTGCCAGCAGCACGGGGGGGCTTAATGAGCAGTTCTTC

abundance: NA
j_gene: TRBJ1-1
d_gene: NA
v_gene: TRBV6-1
CDR3aa: CASSEFRGNTEAFF
CDR3nt: TGTGCCAGCAGTGAATTTCGGGGGAACACTGAAGCTTTCTTT

abundance: NA
j_gene: TRBJ2-5
d_gene: TRBD1
v_gene: TRBV29-1
CDR3aa: CSVEKPPGGQETQYF
CDR3nt: TGCAGCGTTGAAAAGCCCCCAGGGGGACAAGAGACCCAGTACTTC

abundance: NA
j_gene: TRBJ1-1
d_gene: NA
v_gene: TRBV5-1
CDR3aa: CASSPAGYQNTEAFF
CDR3nt: TGCGCCAGCAGCCCGGCCGGGTACCAGAACACTGAAGCTTTCTTT

abundance: NA
j_gene: TRBJ2-5
d_gene: NA
v_gene: TRBV4-3
CDR3aa: CASSHSLGSQETQYF
CDR3nt: TGCGCCAGCAGCCACTCTTTGGGGAGCCAAGAGACCCAGTACTTC

abundance: NA
j_gene: TRBJ2-3
d_gene: TRBD2
v_gene: TRBV6-5
CDR3aa: CASSYSSGGTDTQYF
CDR3nt: TGTGCCAGCAGTTACTCTAGCGGGGGCACAGATACGCAGTATTTT

abundance: few
j_gene: TRBJ1-5
d_gene: NA
v_gene: TRBV6-2/TRBV6-3
CDR3aa: CASSYAGDYYQPQHF
CDR3nt: TGTGCCAGCAGTTACGCGGGGGACTACTATCAGCCCCAGCATTTT

abundance: NA
j_gene: TRBJ1-4
d_gene: NA
v_gene: TRBV19
CDR3aa: CASSPVGTWEKLFF
CDR3nt: TGTGCCAGTAGTCCAGTAGGGACTTGGGAAAAACTGTTTTTT

abundance: once
j_gene: TRBJ1-5
d_gene: NA
v_gene: TRBV2
CDR3aa: CASSLRDQPQHF
CDR3nt: TGTGCCAGCAGTCTTCGGGATCAGCCCCAGCATTTT

abundance: NA
j_gene: TRBJ2-5
d_gene: NA
v_gene: TRBV11-2
CDR3aa: CASSLTNSPQETQYF
CDR3nt: TGTGCCAGCAGCTTAACGAACTCCCCCCAAGAGACCCAGTACTTC

abundance: NA
j_gene: TRBJ1-5
d_gene: TRBD1
v_gene: TRBV30
CDR3aa: CAWSLPTGALNQPQHF
CDR3nt: TGTGCCTGGAGCCTCCCGACAGGGGCCCTCAATCAGCCCCAGCATTTT

abundance: NA
j_gene: TRBJ1-4
d_gene: TRBD1
v_gene: TRBV28
CDR3aa: CASSEGQGTEKLFF
CDR3nt: TGTGCCAGCAGTGAAGGACAGGGGACGGAAAAACTGTTTTTT